This T cell receptor beta chain was found in a study of blood T cell repertoires in COVID-19. For the study at large: Sites in the United States, Italy and Spain provided acute and convalescent COVID-19 samples. The analysed material was cDNA or gDNA that came from T cells, B-cell-depleted T cells, or PBMCs.

Methods used by the authors: Nucleated cell number was recorded as an estimate derived from reference gene primer amplification. This table comes from immunoSEQ multiplex PCR, and its TCRdb copy is limited to in-frame clones, with some not included. That table is the source of V, J and clone size, and D and trimming were worked out from the DNA. The sample has 110,000 to 150,000 clones; roughly nine tenths are singletons. The V end lost 4 bases, the J end lost 5 bases, and 17 bases lay between the germline ends. CDR3 length: 16 amino acids. The germline CDR1 and CDR2 sequences are LGHNA and YSLEER. The source of this sequence is a woman between 55 and 75 years old with active COVID-19. The chain joins TRBV4-3 to TRBJ1-4; TRBD1 might be the D (6 bases). The sequencing sample was made of peripheral blood. The DNA for the CDR3 is TGCGCCAGCAGCCCCCAAAGGGCAGGGGCGAATGAAAAACTGTTTTTT. This encodes CASSPQRAGANEKLFF.